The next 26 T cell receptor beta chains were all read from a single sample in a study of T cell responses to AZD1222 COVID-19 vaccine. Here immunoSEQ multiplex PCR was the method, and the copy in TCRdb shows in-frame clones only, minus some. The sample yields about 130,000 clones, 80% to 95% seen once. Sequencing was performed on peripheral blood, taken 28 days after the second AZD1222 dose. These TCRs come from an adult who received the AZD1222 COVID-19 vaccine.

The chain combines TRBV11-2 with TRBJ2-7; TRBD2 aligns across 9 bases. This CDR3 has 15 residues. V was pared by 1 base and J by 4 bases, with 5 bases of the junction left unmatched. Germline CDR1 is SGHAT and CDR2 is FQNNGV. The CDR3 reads CASSLAASGVYEQYF. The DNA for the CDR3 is TGTGCCAGCAGCTTAGCGGCTAGCGGGGTTTACGAGCAGTACTTC. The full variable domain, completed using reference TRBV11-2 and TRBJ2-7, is EAGVAQSPRYKIIEKRQSVAFWCNPISGHATLYWYQQILGQGPKLLIQFQNNGVVDDSQLPKDRFSAERLKGVDSTLKIQPAKLEDSAVYLCASSLAASGVYEQYFGPGTRLTVT.

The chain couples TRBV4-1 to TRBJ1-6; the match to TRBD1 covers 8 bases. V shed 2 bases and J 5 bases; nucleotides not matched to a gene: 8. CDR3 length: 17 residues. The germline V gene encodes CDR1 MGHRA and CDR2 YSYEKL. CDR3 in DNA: TGCGCCAGCAGCCAACGATGGACAGGGCTGGATAATTCACCCCTCCACTTT. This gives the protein CASSQRWTGLDNSPLHF.

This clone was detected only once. The CDR3 sequence is CASRAQVMNTEAFF. CDR3 DNA sequence: TGTGCCAGCAGAGCCCAGGTGATGAACACTGAAGCTTTCTTT. The chain recombines TRBV6-4 with TRBJ1-1; D call uncertain. CDR3 length: 14 residues. V was cut by 6 bases and J by 0 bases, with 11 bases left in between. Germline CDR1 reads MRHNA; CDR2 reads SNTAGT.

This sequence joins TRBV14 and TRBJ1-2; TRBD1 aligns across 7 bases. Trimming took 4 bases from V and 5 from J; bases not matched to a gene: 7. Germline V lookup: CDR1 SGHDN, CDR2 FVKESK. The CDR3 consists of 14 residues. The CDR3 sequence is CASSPTGTVYGYTF. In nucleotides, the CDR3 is TGTGCCAGCAGCCCAACCGGGACAGTTTATGGCTACACCTTC.

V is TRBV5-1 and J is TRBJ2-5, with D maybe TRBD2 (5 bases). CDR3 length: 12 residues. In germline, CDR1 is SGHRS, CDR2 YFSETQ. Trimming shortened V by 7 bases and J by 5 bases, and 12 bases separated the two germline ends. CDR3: CASSPGEETQYF. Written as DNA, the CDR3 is TGCGCCAGCTCGCCCGGGGAGGAGACCCAGTACTTC.

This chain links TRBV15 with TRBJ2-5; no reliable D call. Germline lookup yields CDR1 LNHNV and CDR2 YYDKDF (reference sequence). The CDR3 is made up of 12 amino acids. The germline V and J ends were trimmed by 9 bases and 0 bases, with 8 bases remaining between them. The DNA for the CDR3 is TGTGCCACGAGTACACACCAAGAGACCCAGTACTTC. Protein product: CATSTHQETQYF. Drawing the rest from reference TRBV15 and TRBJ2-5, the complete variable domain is DAMVIQNPRYQVTQFGKPVTLSCSQTLNHNVMYWYQQKSSQAPKLLFHYYDKDFNNEADTPDNFQSRRPNTSFCFLDIRSPGLGDTAMYLCATSTHQETQYFGPGTRLLVL.

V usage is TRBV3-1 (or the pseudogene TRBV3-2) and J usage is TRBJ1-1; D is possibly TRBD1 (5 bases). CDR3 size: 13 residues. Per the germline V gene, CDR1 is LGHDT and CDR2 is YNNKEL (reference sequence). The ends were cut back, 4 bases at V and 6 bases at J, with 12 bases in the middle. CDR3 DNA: TGTGCCAGCAGCCGACAGCCTGGGTCTGAAGCTTTCTTT. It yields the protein CASSRQPGSEAFF.

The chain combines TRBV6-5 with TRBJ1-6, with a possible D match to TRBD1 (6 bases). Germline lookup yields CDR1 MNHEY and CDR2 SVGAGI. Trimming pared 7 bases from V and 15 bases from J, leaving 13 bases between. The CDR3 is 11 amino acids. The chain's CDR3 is CASKGGVVLHF. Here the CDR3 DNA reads TGTGCCAGCAAGGGGGGTGTGGTCCTCCACTTT.

CDR3 protein: CASTSGNRARNTEAFF. CDR3 nucleotides: TGTGCCAGCACCTCAGGGAACAGGGCTAGGAACACTGAAGCTTTCTTT. The chain is built from TRBV21-1 and TRBJ1-1; the table gives TRBD1 as D, unverified against the DNA. TRBV21-1 is an annotated pseudogene. The CDR3 extends over 16 amino acids.

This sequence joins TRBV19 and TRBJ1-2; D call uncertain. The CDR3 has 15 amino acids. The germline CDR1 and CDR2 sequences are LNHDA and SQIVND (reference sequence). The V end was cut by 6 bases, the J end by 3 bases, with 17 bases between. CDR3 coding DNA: TGTGCCAGTAGCCCCTTTGCGGTTATCGACTATGGCTACACCTTC. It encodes CASSPFAVIDYGYTF.

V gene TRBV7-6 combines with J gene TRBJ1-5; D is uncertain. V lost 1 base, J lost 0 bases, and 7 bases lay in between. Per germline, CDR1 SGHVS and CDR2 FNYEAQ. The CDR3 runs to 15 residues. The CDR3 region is CASSLGGFSNQPQHF. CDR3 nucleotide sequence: TGTGCCAGCAGCTTAGGCGGTTTTAGCAATCAGCCCCAGCATTTT.

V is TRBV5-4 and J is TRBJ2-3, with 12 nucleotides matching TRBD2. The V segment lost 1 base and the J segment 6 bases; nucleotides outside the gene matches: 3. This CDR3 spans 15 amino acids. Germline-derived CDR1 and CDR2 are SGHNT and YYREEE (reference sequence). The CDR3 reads CASSLRLAGADTQYF. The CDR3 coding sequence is TGTGCCAGCAGCTTGAGACTAGCGGGGGCGGATACGCAGTATTTT.

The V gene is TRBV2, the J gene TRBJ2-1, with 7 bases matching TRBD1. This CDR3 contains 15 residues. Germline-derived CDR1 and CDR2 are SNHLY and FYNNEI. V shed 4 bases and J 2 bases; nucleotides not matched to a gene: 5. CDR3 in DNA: TGTGCCAGCAGTGGGACAGGTTGGACCTACAATGAGCAGTTCTTC. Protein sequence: CASSGTGWTYNEQFF. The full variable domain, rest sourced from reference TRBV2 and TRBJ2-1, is EPEVTQTPSHQVTQMGQEVILRCVPISNHLYFYWYRQILGQKVEFLVSFYNNEISEKSEIFDDQFSVERPDGSNFTLKIRSTKLEDSAMYFCASSGTGWTYNEQFFGPGTRLTVL.

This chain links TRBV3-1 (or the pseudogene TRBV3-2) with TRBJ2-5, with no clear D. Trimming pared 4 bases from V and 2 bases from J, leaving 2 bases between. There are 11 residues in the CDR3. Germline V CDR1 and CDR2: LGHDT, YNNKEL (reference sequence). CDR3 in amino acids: CASSLQETQYF. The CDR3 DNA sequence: TGTGCCAGCAGCCTTCAAGAGACCCAGTACTTC.

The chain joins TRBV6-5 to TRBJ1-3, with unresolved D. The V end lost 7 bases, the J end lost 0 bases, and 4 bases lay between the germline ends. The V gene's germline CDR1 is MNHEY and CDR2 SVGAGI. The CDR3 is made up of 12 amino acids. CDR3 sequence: CASTGSGNTIYF. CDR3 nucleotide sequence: TGTGCCAGCACGGGCTCTGGAAACACCATATATTTT.

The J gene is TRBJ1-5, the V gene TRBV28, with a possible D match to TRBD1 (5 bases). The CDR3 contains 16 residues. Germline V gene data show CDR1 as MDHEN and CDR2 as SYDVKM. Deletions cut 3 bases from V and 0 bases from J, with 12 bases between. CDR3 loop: CASSLGPGPSNQPQHF. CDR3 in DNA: TGTGCCAGCAGTTTGGGGCCGGGCCCTAGCAATCAGCCCCAGCATTTT.

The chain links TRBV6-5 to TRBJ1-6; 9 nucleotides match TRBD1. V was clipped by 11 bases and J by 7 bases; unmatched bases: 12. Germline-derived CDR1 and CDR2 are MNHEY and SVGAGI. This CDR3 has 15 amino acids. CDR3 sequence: CAGQSPGQGNSPLHF. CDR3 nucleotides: TGTGCCGGCCAATCGCCGGGACAGGGCAATTCACCCCTCCACTTT.

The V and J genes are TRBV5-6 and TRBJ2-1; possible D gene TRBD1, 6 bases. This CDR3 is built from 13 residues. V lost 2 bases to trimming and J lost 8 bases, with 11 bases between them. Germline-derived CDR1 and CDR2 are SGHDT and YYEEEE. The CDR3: CASSFFGTYEQFF. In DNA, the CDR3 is TGTGCCAGCAGCTTCTTCGGGACATATGAGCAGTTCTTC.

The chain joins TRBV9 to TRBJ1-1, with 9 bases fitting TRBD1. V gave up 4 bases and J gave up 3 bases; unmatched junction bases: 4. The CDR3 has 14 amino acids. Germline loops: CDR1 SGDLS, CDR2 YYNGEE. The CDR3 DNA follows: TGTGCCAGCAGCATAAGGACAGGGGACACTGAAGCTTTCTTT. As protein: CASSIRTGDTEAFF.

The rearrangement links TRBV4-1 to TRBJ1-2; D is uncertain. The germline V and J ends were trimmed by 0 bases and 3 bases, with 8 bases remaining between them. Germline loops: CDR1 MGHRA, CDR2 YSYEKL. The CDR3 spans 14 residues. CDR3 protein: CASSQDYPDYGYTF. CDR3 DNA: TGCGCCAGCAGCCAAGACTATCCAGACTATGGCTACACCTTC.

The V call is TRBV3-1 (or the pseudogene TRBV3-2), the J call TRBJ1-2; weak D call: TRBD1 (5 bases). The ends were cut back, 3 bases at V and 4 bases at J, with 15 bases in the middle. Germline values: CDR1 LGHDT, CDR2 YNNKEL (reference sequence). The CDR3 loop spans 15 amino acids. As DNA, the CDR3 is TGTGCCAGCAGCCAGGGCCTCTCGCAGGGCTATGGCTACACCTTC. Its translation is CASSQGLSQGYGYTF.

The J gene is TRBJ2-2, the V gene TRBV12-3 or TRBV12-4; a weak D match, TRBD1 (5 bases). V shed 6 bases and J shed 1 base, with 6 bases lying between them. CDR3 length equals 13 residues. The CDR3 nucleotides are TGTGCCAGCAGAGGGGAGAACACCGGGGAGCTGTTTTTT. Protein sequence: CASRGENTGELFF.

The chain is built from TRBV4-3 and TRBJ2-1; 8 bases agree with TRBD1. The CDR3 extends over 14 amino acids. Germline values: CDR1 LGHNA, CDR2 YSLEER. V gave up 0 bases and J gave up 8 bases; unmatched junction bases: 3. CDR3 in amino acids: CASSQEDRGDEQFF. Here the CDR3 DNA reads TGCGCCAGCAGCCAAGAAGACAGGGGAGATGAGCAGTTCTTC.

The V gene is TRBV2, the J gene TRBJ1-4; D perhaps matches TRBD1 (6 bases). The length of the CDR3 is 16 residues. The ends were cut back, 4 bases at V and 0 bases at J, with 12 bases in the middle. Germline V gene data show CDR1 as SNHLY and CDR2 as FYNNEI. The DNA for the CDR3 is TGTGCCAGCAGTGCGACAGGAGTTGCAACTAATGAAAAACTGTTTTTT. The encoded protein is CASSATGVATNEKLFF.

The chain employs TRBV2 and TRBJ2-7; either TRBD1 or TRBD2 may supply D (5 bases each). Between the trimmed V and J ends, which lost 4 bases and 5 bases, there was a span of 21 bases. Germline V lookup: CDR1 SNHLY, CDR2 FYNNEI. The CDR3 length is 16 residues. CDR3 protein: CASSARPRDPRHEQYF. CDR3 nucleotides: TGTGCCAGCAGTGCCCGGCCCCGGGACCCCCGGCACGAGCAGTACTTC.

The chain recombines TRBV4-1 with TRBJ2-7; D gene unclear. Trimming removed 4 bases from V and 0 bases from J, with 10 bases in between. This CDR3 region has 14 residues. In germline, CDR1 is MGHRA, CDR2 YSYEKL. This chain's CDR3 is CASSPDSDSYEQYF. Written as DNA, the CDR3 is TGCGCCAGCAGCCCCGATTCAGACTCCTACGAGCAGTACTTC.